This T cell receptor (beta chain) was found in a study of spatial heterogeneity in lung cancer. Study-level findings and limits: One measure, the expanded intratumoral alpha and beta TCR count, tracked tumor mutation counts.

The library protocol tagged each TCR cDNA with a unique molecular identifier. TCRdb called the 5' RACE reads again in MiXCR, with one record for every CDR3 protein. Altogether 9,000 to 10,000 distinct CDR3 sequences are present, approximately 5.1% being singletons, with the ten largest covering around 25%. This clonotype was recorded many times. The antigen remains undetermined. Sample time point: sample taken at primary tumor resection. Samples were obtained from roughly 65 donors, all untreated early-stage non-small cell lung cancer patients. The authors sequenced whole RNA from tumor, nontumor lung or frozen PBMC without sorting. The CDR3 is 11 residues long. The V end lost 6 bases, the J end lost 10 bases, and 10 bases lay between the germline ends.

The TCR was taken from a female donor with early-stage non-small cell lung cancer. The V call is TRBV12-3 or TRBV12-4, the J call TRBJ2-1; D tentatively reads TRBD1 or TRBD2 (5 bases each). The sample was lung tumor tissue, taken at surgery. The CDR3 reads CASSTWDEQFF. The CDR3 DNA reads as TGTGCCAGCAGCACGTGGGACGAGCAGTTCTTC.